The next 27 T cell receptor beta chains were all read from a single sample in a study of T cells after yellow fever vaccination. TCRdb itself ran the 5' RACE reads through MiXCR, one entry per CDR3 protein. The data show over 250,000 distinct CDR3 sequences, around 5.2% seen once. The material sequenced was CD4+ T cells sorted from PBMCs, taken on the day of the yellow fever booster vaccination. These receptors originate from a man aged 18 to 29 who received the YFV17D yellow fever vaccine.

This clonotype was seen ten or more times. V and J are TRBV12-3 or TRBV12-4 and TRBJ1-2; the D is unclear. V lost 5 bases and J 7 bases, leaving 14 bases between the germline ends. The CDR3 loop spans 13 amino acids. The CDR3 sequence is CASSGVQAAGYTF. The CDR3, as DNA: TGTGCCAGCAGTGGGGTCCAGGCAGCTGGCTACACCTTC.

This clonotype was seen more than once but under ten times. The rearrangement uses TRBV20-1 and TRBJ2-7; D gene ambiguous. Germline loops: CDR1 DFQATT, CDR2 SNEGSKA (reference sequence). V was trimmed by 0 bases and J by 6 bases, leaving 9 bases between them. The CDR3 is made up of 12 amino acids. The CDR3, as DNA: TGCAGTGCTAGAGACCCTGTCAGCGAGCAGTACTTC. Translation gives CSARDPVSEQYF.

In its sample, this clonotype was seen a few times. V is TRBV20-1 and J is TRBJ2-7; no definite D call. Germline V gives CDR1 DFQATT, CDR2 SNEGSKA (reference sequence). V dropped 4 bases and J dropped 0 bases, with 1 base sitting between them. This CDR3 region has 10 residues. This CDR3 is CSATSYEQYV. CDR3 nucleotides: TGCAGTGCTACCTCCTACGAGCAGTACGTC.

This clonotype occurred a few times. The rearrangement uses TRBV12-3 or TRBV12-4 and TRBJ2-3; 9 bases are shared with TRBD2. The CDR3 covers 14 residues. The J segment lost 4 bases and the V segment lost 6 bases, leaving 5 bases of the junction unmatched. CDR3 DNA sequence: TGTGCCAGCAGGGTCAGCGGGGGGCCAGATACGCAGTATTTT. As protein: CASRVSGGPDTQYF.

This clonotype was counted at least ten times. The chain is built from TRBV7-2 and TRBJ2-3; D assignment may be TRBD1 or TRBD2 (6 bases each). This CDR3 has 16 residues. Germline CDR1 and CDR2: SGHTA and FQGNSA. The V gene lost 5 bases and the J gene lost 2 bases, with 17 bases spanning the gap. The CDR3 loop is CASSLGGLLLTDTQYF. CDR3 in DNA: TGTGCCAGCAGCCTAGGGGGGCTACTCCTCACAGATACGCAGTATTTT.

The V call is TRBV4-3, the J call TRBJ2-2; D is perhaps TRBD2 (6 bases). CDR1 is LGHNA, CDR2 YSLEER, per germline. CDR3 size: 18 residues. V was trimmed by 0 bases and J by 3 bases, leaving 17 bases between them. CDR3 coding DNA: TGCGCCAGCAGCCAAGAGGAAAACACTGGAGGGTACACCGGGGAGCTGTTTTTT. Its translation is CASSQEENTGGYTGELFF.

This clonotype was observed a handful of times. V and J are TRBV20-1 and TRBJ1-2; no reliable D call. Germline V gene data show CDR1 as DFQATT and CDR2 as SNEGSKA (reference sequence). The CDR3 sequence is 14 residues long. Trimming cost V 3 bases and J 0 bases, with 11 bases left between them. CDR3 loop: CSASRRQANYGYTF. The CDR3 nucleotides are TGCAGTGCTAGTAGGAGGCAGGCTAACTATGGCTACACCTTC.

This clonotype has ten or more counts. The chain links TRBV24-1 to TRBJ2-1, with unresolved D. The germline gives CDR1 KGHDR, CDR2 SFDVKD. The CDR3 has 13 amino acids. V was cut by 3 bases and J by 9 bases, with 11 bases left in between. The CDR3 loop reads CATSDGRSSEQFF. The CDR3 nucleotides are TGTGCCACCAGTGATGGGCGGTCCAGTGAGCAGTTCTTC.

The genes are TRBV5-1 and TRBJ2-1, with D perhaps matching TRBD2 (6 bases). Trimming shortened V by 2 bases and J by 0 bases, and 15 bases separated the two germline ends. The CDR3 has 17 amino acids. The V gene's germline CDR1 is SGHRS and CDR2 YFSETQ. This CDR3 reads CASSFLRGADSYNEQFF. The DNA of the CDR3 is TGCGCCAGCAGCTTTTTGCGGGGAGCGGACTCCTACAATGAGCAGTTCTTC.

This clonotype was observed at least ten times. The chain employs TRBV4-2 and TRBJ2-1; D gene uncertain. The CDR3 has 14 residues. The V end lost 3 bases, the J end lost 6 bases, and 12 bases lay between the germline ends. Per germline, CDR1 LGHNA and CDR2 YNFKEQ. In DNA, the CDR3 is TGTGCCAGCAGCCACGTGGGCCTGTCCAATGAGCAGTTCTTC. The encoded protein is CASSHVGLSNEQFF.

This sequence joins TRBV10-3 and TRBJ2-5, with 7 bases identical to TRBD1. The CDR3 is 15 amino acids. CDR1 is ENHRY and CDR2 is SYGVKD in the germline V gene. Losses at the gene ends were 0 bases for V and 3 bases for J; bases not matched to a gene: 4. CDR3 amino acids: CAISESIGTEETQYF. The CDR3 coding sequence is TGTGCCATCAGTGAGTCGATAGGGACAGAAGAGACCCAGTACTTC.

This clonotype has ten or more counts. The rearrangement uses TRBV10-3 and TRBJ2-5, with 7 bases fitting TRBD1. The germline gives CDR1 ENHRY, CDR2 SYGVKD. V was clipped by 3 bases and J by 1 base; unmatched bases: 5. The CDR3 covers 15 residues. The CDR3 DNA reads TGTGCCATCAGTGAACAGGGGAGTGCCCAAGAGACCCAGTACTTC. Encoded protein: CAISEQGSAQETQYF.

This clonotype has more than one count but fewer than ten. V and J are TRBV20-1 and TRBJ2-4; D ambiguous. CDR3 length: 13 amino acids. Trimming stripped 5 bases from V and 0 bases from J, with 8 bases between. The germline gives CDR1 DFQATT, CDR2 SNEGSKA (reference sequence). This CDR3 reads CSAPHVAKNIQYF. CDR3 nucleotides: TGCAGTGCTCCTCATGTAGCCAAAAACATTCAGTACTTC.

The chain is built from TRBV24-1 and TRBJ2-5; D is undetermined. The CDR3 is 14 residues long. V was clipped by 5 bases and J by 2 bases, with 11 bases between them. Germline values: CDR1 KGHDR, CDR2 SFDVKD. The CDR3 here is CATSVGSRQETQYF. As DNA, the CDR3 is TGTGCCACCAGTGTTGGGTCTCGGCAAGAGACCCAGTACTTC.

The gene calls are TRBV12-3 or TRBV12-4 and TRBJ1-4; D may be TRBD1 (6 bases). CDR3 length equals 12 residues. The V gene lost 8 bases and the J gene lost 11 bases, with 15 bases spanning the gap. The CDR3 bases are TGTGCCAGCTCGGGGGCCCCTTGGAAACTGTTTTTT. The encoded protein is CASSGAPWKLFF.

The chain joins TRBV11-2 to TRBJ2-7, with 7 bases aligning to TRBD1. Trimming removed 5 bases from V and 2 bases from J; junction bases left unmatched: 6. Germline CDR1 SGHAT, CDR2 FQNNGV. This CDR3 comprises 14 residues. The CDR3 spells CASSNRDRPYEQYV. The CDR3 DNA sequence: TGTGCCAGCAGCAACCGGGACAGACCCTACGAGCAGTACGTC.

This clonotype was picked up many times. The gene calls are TRBV15 and TRBJ2-2; TRBD1 matches at 9 bases. The CDR3 sequence is 16 residues long. The V and J ends lost 2 bases and 0 bases, in that order; junction bases with no gene match: 1. The germline V gene encodes CDR1 LNHNV and CDR2 YYDKDF (reference sequence). DNA of the CDR3: TGTGCCACCAGCAGAAGGACAGGGGCGAACACCGGGGAGCTGTTTTTT. Its translation is CATSRRTGANTGELFF.

This clonotype has more than one count but fewer than ten. The V and J genes are TRBV3-1 and TRBJ2-5; possible D gene TRBD2, 6 bases. The CDR3 covers 13 residues. Germline CDR1 and CDR2: LGHDT and YNNKEL (reference sequence). The germline V and J ends were trimmed by 1 base and 7 bases, with 10 bases remaining between them. The CDR3: CASSQAVSGTQYF. CDR3 in DNA: TGTGCCAGCAGCCAAGCGGTTAGCGGGACCCAGTACTTC.

The V gene is TRBV7-9, the J gene TRBJ2-4, with TRBD1 identical over 7 bases. This CDR3 is built from 16 residues. Germline CDR1 reads SEHNR; CDR2 reads FQNEAQ (reference sequence). V gave up 6 bases and J gave up 1 base; unmatched junction bases: 9. DNA for the CDR3: TGTGCCAGCAGTCTAACAGGGGTATACGCCAAAAACATTCAGTACTTC. Translating it yields CASSLTGVYAKNIQYF.

This clonotype has only a few counts. The chain has TRBV7-9 and TRBJ2-1, with D possibly TRBD2 on 6 matching bases. The CDR3 loop spans 16 amino acids. Germline loops: CDR1 SEHNR, CDR2 FQNEAQ (reference sequence). V was shortened by 1 base and J by 2 bases, with 12 bases between the two germline ends. As DNA, the CDR3 is TGTGCCAGCAGCTTAGGTGCGGGGCAGACCTACAATGAGCAGTTCTTC. It yields the protein CASSLGAGQTYNEQFF.

The chain uses TRBV4-2 and TRBJ1-2; D might be TRBD1 (5 bases). The germline V gene encodes CDR1 LGHNA and CDR2 YNFKEQ. With 4 bases removed from V and 7 bases from J, the gap between germline ends came to 13 bases. The CDR3 contains 13 residues. The CDR3 here is CASSRGRVVGYTF. The DNA of the CDR3 is TGTGCCAGCAGCCGCGGCAGGGTCGTTGGCTACACCTTC.

Only a few counts were recorded for this clonotype. This chain links TRBV7-2 with TRBJ2-1; D remains ambiguous. Looked up from germline, CDR1 is SGHTA and CDR2 is FQGNSA. This CDR3 has 15 amino acids. Trimming took off 3 bases at V and 2 bases at J, with 11 bases between the two ends. CDR3 amino acids: CASSFRRTPYNEQFF. CDR3 nucleotide sequence: TGTGCCAGCAGCTTTCGAAGAACCCCCTACAATGAGCAGTTCTTC.

In its sample, this clonotype was seen many times. This sequence joins TRBV4-1 and TRBJ2-5; no definite D call. The V and J ends lost 3 bases and 1 base respectively, with 6 bases between them. The germline gives CDR1 MGHRA, CDR2 YSYEKL. The CDR3 has 13 residues. The CDR3 coding sequence is TGCGCCAGCAGCCACGGCATCCAAGAGACCCAGTACTTC. This sequence encodes CASSHGIQETQYF.

This clonotype was counted between two and nine times. The chain recombines TRBV7-9 with TRBJ2-4; D may be TRBD2 (6 bases). Germline V gene lookup returns CDR1 SEHNR and CDR2 FQNEAQ (reference sequence). This CDR3 has 15 amino acids. V lost 2 bases to trimming and J lost 5 bases, with 13 bases between them. The CDR3 protein is CASSLLGSTENIQYF. The CDR3 coding sequence is TGTGCCAGCAGCTTACTCGGGAGTACGGAAAACATTCAGTACTTC.

The V call is TRBV25-1, the J call TRBJ1-1; D is unclear. Germline V CDR1 and CDR2: MGHDK, SYGVNS. The CDR3 is 13 residues long. The V end was cut by 1 base, the J end by 5 bases, with 8 bases between. The CDR3 reads CASSELDWTEAFF. CDR3 nucleotide sequence: TGTGCCAGCAGTGAATTAGACTGGACTGAAGCTTTCTTT. The variable domain in full, with the rest retrieved from reference TRBV25-1 and TRBJ1-1, is EADIYQTPRYLVIGTGKKITLECSQTMGHDKMYWYQQDPGMELHLIHYSYGVNSTEKGDLSSESTVSRIRTEHFPLTLESARPSHTSQYLCASSELDWTEAFFGQGTRLTVV.

In its sample, this clonotype was seen a few times. This chain joins TRBV19 and TRBJ2-2, with a weak D call TRBD1 (6 bases). The V gene lost 2 bases and the J gene lost 5 bases, with 12 bases spanning the gap. The length of the CDR3 is 15 residues. Per germline, CDR1 LNHDA and CDR2 SQIVND (reference sequence). The CDR3 here is CASSIRHQGTGELFF. DNA of the CDR3: TGTGCCAGTAGTATAAGGCATCAGGGGACCGGGGAGCTGTTTTTT. Combining the CDR3 with reference TRBV19 and TRBJ2-2 gives the whole variable domain DGGITQSPKYLFRKEGQNVTLSCEQNLNHDAMYWYRQDPGQGLRLIYYSQIVNDFQKGDIAEGYSVSREKKESFPLTVTSAQKNPTAFYLCASSIRHQGTGELFFGEGSRLTVL.

This clonotype showed up just a few times. The chain links TRBV29-1 to TRBJ2-3; D might be TRBD2 (6 bases). Germline-derived CDR1 and CDR2 are SQVTM and ANQGSEA. This CDR3 region has 14 residues. V was shortened by 6 bases and J by 6 bases, with 19 bases between the two germline ends. The CDR3 DNA reads TGCAGCGTCACTAAACCGGGAGTTTTCGATACGCAGTATTTT. Its translation: CSVTKPGVFDTQYF.